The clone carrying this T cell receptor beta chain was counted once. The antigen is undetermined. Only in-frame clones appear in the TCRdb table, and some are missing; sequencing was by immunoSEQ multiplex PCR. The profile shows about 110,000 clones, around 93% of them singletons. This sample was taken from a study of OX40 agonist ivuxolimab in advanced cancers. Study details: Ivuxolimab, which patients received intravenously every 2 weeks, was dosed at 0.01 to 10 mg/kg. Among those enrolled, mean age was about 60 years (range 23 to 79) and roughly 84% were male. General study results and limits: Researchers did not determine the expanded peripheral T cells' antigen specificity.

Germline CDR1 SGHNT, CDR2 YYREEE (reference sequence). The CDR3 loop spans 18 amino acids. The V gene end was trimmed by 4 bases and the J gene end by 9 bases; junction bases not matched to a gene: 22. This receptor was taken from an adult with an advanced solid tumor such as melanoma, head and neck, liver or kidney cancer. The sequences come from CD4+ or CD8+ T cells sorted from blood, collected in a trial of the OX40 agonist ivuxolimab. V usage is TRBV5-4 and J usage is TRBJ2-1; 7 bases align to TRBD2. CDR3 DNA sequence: TGTGCCAGCAGCCCGGAAGGAGGGGCGGGAGTTCTAAAGGGTGAGCAGTTCTTC. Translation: CASSPEGGAGVLKGEQFF.